Shown below are 10 T cell receptor beta chains from a single sample sequenced in a study of T cell responses to AZD1222 COVID-19 vaccine. Sequencing was performed with immunoSEQ multiplex PCR; in TCRdb, only in-frame clones are kept and a portion is missing. The sample has roughly 140,000 clones; approximately 92% are singletons. Sequencing was performed on peripheral blood, taken on day 0 of AZD1222 vaccination. The receptors come from an adult in good health.

This clone appeared a single time. The V call is TRBV27, the J call TRBJ1-5, with a tentative D call TRBD1 (5 bases). Germline assignment: CDR1 MNHEY and CDR2 SMNVEV (reference sequence). The V end lost 6 bases, the J end lost 0 bases, and 15 bases lay between the germline ends. CDR3 length equals 16 residues. The CDR3 DNA reads TGTGCCAGCAGCCCTGTGGGGGGGTCTAGCAATCAGCCCCAGCATTTT. It codes for CASSPVGGSSNQPQHF.

The CDR3 sequence is CASSRVFVEQYF. CDR3 coding DNA: TGTGCCAGCAGCCGCGTCTTTGTGGAGCAGTACTTC. This chain uses TRBV5-6 with TRBJ2-7; D remains unclear. Germline V gene data show CDR1 as SGHDT and CDR2 as YYEEEE. This CDR3 contains 12 residues. V lost 4 bases to trimming and J lost 7 bases, with 12 bases between them.

The chain employs TRBV2 and TRBJ2-2, with D perhaps assigned TRBD1 or TRBD2 (5 bases each). CDR3 size: 13 residues. Trimming pared 5 bases from V and 7 bases from J, leaving 11 bases between. CDR1 is SNHLY, CDR2 FYNNEI, per germline. In nucleotides, the CDR3 is TGTGCCAGCAGTAAAGGGGAGTTCGGGGAGCTGTTTTTT. It specifies CASSKGEFGELFF.

The CDR3 region is CASSMEGRGETQYF. The DNA of the CDR3 is TGTGCCAGTAGTATGGAAGGCAGGGGAGAGACCCAGTACTTC. The chain carries TRBV19 and TRBJ2-5, with D maybe TRBD1 (6 bases). Trimming took off 3 bases at V and 4 bases at J, with 12 bases between the two ends. This CDR3 is built from 14 residues. The germline gives CDR1 LNHDA, CDR2 SQIVND (reference sequence).

This clone was seen only once. This chain uses TRBV6-5 with TRBJ1-2; D possibly corresponds to TRBD1 (5 bases). The CDR3 spans 13 residues. Per the germline V gene, CDR1 is MNHEY and CDR2 is SVGAGI. Trimming took off 2 bases at V and 8 bases at J, with 12 bases between the two ends. CDR3 sequence (DNA): TGTGCCAGCAGTTACGGAGGGGCTAGCGGCTACACCTTC. Translated, it gives CASSYGGASGYTF.

The chain has TRBV7-2 and TRBJ2-7; 10 nucleotides match TRBD2. The CDR3 sequence is 16 residues long. CDR1 SGHTA and CDR2 FQGNSA come from the germline V gene. V shed 1 base and J 3 bases; nucleotides not matched to a gene: 6. CDR3 residues: CASSLGSRTSGYEQYF. CDR3 DNA: TGTGCCAGCAGCTTAGGTAGCAGGACTAGCGGCTACGAGCAGTACTTC.

V is TRBV24-1 and J is TRBJ1-2; TRBD1 is a possible D gene (6 bases). This CDR3 has 12 amino acids. V was clipped by 4 bases and J by 7 bases, with 9 bases between them. CDR1 and CDR2 from the germline V gene are KGHDR and SFDVKD. DNA for the CDR3: TGTGCCACCAGTGACCGCAGGGGTGGCTACACCTTC. This encodes CATSDRRGGYTF.

The chain uses TRBV19 and TRBJ2-6, with TRBD1 as a possible D gene (5 bases). The germline V gene has CDR1 LNHDA and CDR2 SQIVND (reference sequence). CDR3 length equals 16 residues. Trimming removed 5 bases from V and 0 bases from J, with 11 bases in between. CDR3 in amino acids: CASSLIQGSGANVLTF. DNA of the CDR3: TGTGCCAGTAGTTTAATTCAGGGCTCTGGGGCCAACGTCCTGACTTTC.

CDR3 DNA sequence: TGTGCCAGCAGTCGGGGCGAAAAACTGTTTTTT. It is translated as CASSRGEKLFF. The chain joins TRBV12-3 or TRBV12-4 to TRBJ1-4; possible D gene TRBD1, 5 bases. The CDR3 runs to 11 residues. Trimming took 5 bases from V and 8 from J, leaving 6 bases between them.

The chain is built from TRBV10-1 and TRBJ2-3; tentative D call: TRBD2 (6 bases). This CDR3 is 14 amino acids long. In germline, CDR1 is WNHNN, CDR2 SYGVQD (reference sequence). With 5 bases removed from V and 10 bases from J, the gap between germline ends came to 19 bases. The CDR3 DNA follows: TGCGCCAGCAGTTCACGGGACTCCGCCCGATCGCAGTATTTT. This translates into CASSSRDSARSQYF.